The 12 T cell receptor beta chains below were found in one sample sequenced in a study of CXCR3-negative and CXCR3-positive naive CD8 T cells. TRB cDNA libraries were made by UMI-labeled 5' RACE. TCRdb reprocessed the 5' RACE reads, keeping one entry per CDR3 protein, no DNA. The sample data list approximately 56,000 distinct CDR3 sequences. The specimen sequenced was memory CD8+ T cells from blood. The receptors originated from a human donor in good health. Some clones in this sample may be carry-over from other donors' samples.

The chain uses TRBV11-2 and TRBJ1-5; TCRdb outputs TRBD1, but without DNA this stays unchecked. Germline CDR1 SGHAT, CDR2 FQNNGV. There are 13 residues in the CDR3. The CDR3 spells CASSLGADQPQHF.

The CDR3: CASSVGAGDTQYF. The genes are TRBV25-1 and TRBJ2-3; absent DNA, TCRdb's TRBD1 call cannot be checked. The V gene's germline CDR1 is MGHDK and CDR2 SYGVNS. The CDR3 loop spans 13 amino acids.

The genes are TRBV6-2 or TRBV6-3 and TRBJ2-1; TCRdb gives TRBD2 as the D gene, but with no DNA this cannot be confirmed. The CDR3 is 15 residues long. Germline CDR1 and CDR2: MNHEY and SVGEGT. CDR3: CASSYTHEGGNEQFF.

The CDR3 region is CASSLVDGTYNEQFF. J is TRBJ2-1 and V is TRBV28; no DNA is available, so the TRBD2 call from TCRdb remains unchecked. The CDR3 has 15 amino acids. From germline, CDR1 is MDHEN and CDR2 SYDVKM.

This sequence joins TRBV5-5 and TRBJ2-7; the TRBD1 assignment by TCRdb is unverifiable without DNA. Germline loops: CDR1 SGHKS, CDR2 YYEKEE (reference sequence). The CDR3 spans 16 residues. The CDR3 is CASSLDATGYSYEQYF.

This chain links TRBV7-9 with TRBJ1-6. Germline V lookup: CDR1 SEHNR, CDR2 FQNEAQ (reference sequence). There are 14 residues in the CDR3. The CDR3 reads CASSLVNTNSPLHF.

The chain has TRBV12-3 or TRBV12-4 and TRBJ2-5. This CDR3 is 13 amino acids long. The CDR3: CASRGNIQETQYF.

The J gene is TRBJ2-7, the V gene TRBV28; there is no DNA to check the TCRdb D call of TRBD2. The CDR3 covers 13 residues. Germline V gene lookup returns CDR1 MDHEN and CDR2 SYDVKM. This chain's CDR3 is CASSVGLAYEQYF.

V usage is TRBV6-5 and J usage is TRBJ2-1; lacking DNA, the TRBD1 call made by TCRdb goes unchecked. CDR3 length: 14 residues. Germline V lookup: CDR1 MNHEY, CDR2 SVGAGI. The CDR3 loop is CASREGQGPWEQFF.

This chain links TRBV9 with TRBJ1-2; TCRdb's D gene call, TRBD1, goes unchecked for lack of DNA. Germline-derived CDR1 and CDR2 are SGDLS and YYNGEE. CDR3 length: 15 residues. This CDR3 is CASSGWTGINYGYTF.

The CDR3 sequence: CASSASGPLYGYTF. The chain joins TRBV11-2 to TRBJ1-2. Germline V gene sequence: CDR1 SGHAT, CDR2 FQNNGV. The CDR3 runs 14 residues.

The J gene is TRBJ2-2, the V gene TRBV29-1; absent DNA, TCRdb's TRBD1 call cannot be checked. CDR3 size: 12 residues. CDR1 and CDR2 (germline): SQVTM, ANQGSEA. CDR3 region: CSALQGTGELFF.